The 30 T cell receptor beta chains in this list originate from one sample, sequenced in a study of blood T cell repertoires in COVID-19. Produced via immunoSEQ multiplex PCR; TCRdb's table is partial and in-frame only. The sample has 120,000 to 150,000 clones, approximately 78% seen once. Material: peripheral blood. The receptors come from a human donor with acute or convalescent COVID-19. The donor label of this sample is uncertain.

The table lists this clone with a count of one. V gene TRBV5-4 combines with J gene TRBJ2-7; maybe TRBD1 (8 bases). Per the germline V gene, CDR1 is SGHNT and CDR2 is YYREEE (reference sequence). Trimming stripped 2 bases from V and 6 bases from J, with 18 bases between. This CDR3 is 15 amino acids long. This CDR3 reads CASSFRTGTTFEQYF. DNA of the CDR3: TGTGCCAGCAGCTTTCGGACAGGGACTACCTTCGAGCAGTACTTC.

This clone was seen only a few times. The chain employs TRBV11-3 and TRBJ1-1; TRBD1 matches 7 bases. J gave up 4 bases and V 5 bases, and 10 bases lay outside the gene matches. Germline V gives CDR1 SGHNT, CDR2 YENEEA. CDR3 length equals 15 residues. This CDR3 reads CASSLQGKGSTEAFF. The CDR3 DNA is TGTGCCAGCAGCCTACAGGGGAAAGGTAGCACTGAAGCTTTCTTT.

This clone has a single count. The CDR3 nucleotides are TGTGCCAGCAGCCCTGGGGGGGGCTCGAATCGGGCTGAAGCTTTCTTT. Protein product: CASSPGGGSNRAEAFF. The chain joins TRBV6-2 or TRBV6-3 to TRBJ1-1; possibly TRBD1 for D (6 bases). Germline values: CDR1 MNHEY, CDR2 SVGEGT. The length of the CDR3 is 16 residues. V dropped 6 bases and J dropped 6 bases, with 23 bases sitting between them.

The chain links TRBV2 to TRBJ1-1; the match to TRBD1 covers 8 bases. The CDR3 loop spans 15 amino acids. V dropped 5 bases and J dropped 4; count of bases not matched to a gene: 9. Germline loops: CDR1 SNHLY, CDR2 FYNNEI. The CDR3 sequence: CASSPDRVIGTEAFF. CDR3 in DNA: TGTGCCAGCAGTCCGGACAGGGTAATCGGCACTGAAGCTTTCTTT. Based on the CDR3 plus reference TRBV2 and TRBJ1-1, the full variable domain is EPEVTQTPSHQVTQMGQEVILRCVPISNHLYFYWYRQILGQKVEFLVSFYNNEISEKSEIFDDQFSVERPDGSNFTLKIRSTKLEDSAMYFCASSPDRVIGTEAFFGQGTRLTVV.

A single count supports this clone. The V and J genes are TRBV30 and TRBJ1-2; TRBD1 matches 8 bases. This CDR3 has 14 residues. The germline gives CDR1 GTSNPN, CDR2 SVGIG (reference sequence). V gave up 1 base and J gave up 2 bases; unmatched junction bases: 3. As DNA, the CDR3 is TGTGCCTGGAGTGCTGACAGGGGAAACTATGGCTACACCTTC. This translates into CAWSADRGNYGYTF. The whole variable domain, remainder taken from reference TRBV30 and TRBJ1-2, is SQTIHQWPATLVQPVGSPLSLECTVEGTSNPNLYWYRQAAGRGLQLLFYSVGIGQISSEVPQNLSASRPQDRQFILSSKKLLLSDSGFYLCAWSADRGNYGYTFGSGTRLTVV.

The chain recombines TRBV7-9 with TRBJ1-2, with D possibly TRBD1 on 6 matching bases. V lost 3 bases and J lost 7, with 12 bases in between. The CDR3 spans 13 residues. From germline, CDR1 is SEHNR and CDR2 FQNEAQ (reference sequence). The chain's CDR3 is CASSFQGTTGYTF. CDR3 in DNA: TGTGCCAGCAGCTTTCAGGGGACGACTGGCTACACCTTC.

The chain is built from TRBV5-4 and TRBJ1-2; 7 bases are a match to TRBD1. This CDR3 has 14 amino acids. Germline-derived CDR1 and CDR2 are SGHNT and YYREEE (reference sequence). J lost 5 bases, V lost 4 bases, and 8 bases had no gene match. This CDR3 reads CASSPRQGQYGYTF. The CDR3 DNA reads as TGTGCCAGCAGCCCTCGACAGGGCCAATATGGCTACACCTTC.

This clone has a handful of counts. The chain is built from TRBV7-2 and TRBJ1-2; TRBD1 agrees at 9 bases. The V segment lost 7 bases and the J segment 8 bases; nucleotides outside the gene matches: 8. The CDR3 runs 13 residues. The germline gives CDR1 SGHTA, CDR2 FQGNSA. The CDR3 region is CASTEMGQGGYTF. The CDR3 DNA reads as TGTGCCAGCACCGAAATGGGACAGGGAGGCTACACCTTC.

The chain is built from TRBV30 and TRBJ1-6; unclear D gene. This CDR3 is built from 14 residues. Germline lookup yields CDR1 GTSNPN and CDR2 SVGIG (reference sequence). Trimming removed 7 bases at V and 4 bases at J, with 14 bases between. CDR3 protein: CASAPRPYNSPLHF. CDR3 bases: TGTGCCTCCGCTCCCAGGCCGTATAATTCACCCCTCCACTTT. Complete variable domain (other parts from reference TRBV30 and TRBJ1-6): SQTIHQWPATLVQPVGSPLSLECTVEGTSNPNLYWYRQAAGRGLQLLFYSVGIGQISSEVPQNLSASRPQDRQFILSSKKLLLSDSGFYLCASAPRPYNSPLHFGNGTRLTVT.

This chain links TRBV19 with TRBJ2-3; 12 bases align to TRBD2. The CDR3 is 16 residues long. Trimming took 6 bases from V and 4 from J; bases not matched to a gene: 8. The germline V gene has CDR1 LNHDA and CDR2 SQIVND (reference sequence). The CDR3 reads CASRTVASGGADTQYF. The DNA of the CDR3 is TGTGCCAGTAGGACTGTCGCTAGCGGGGGGGCAGATACGCAGTATTTT.

As to this clone: This same CDR3 is encoded by further DNA sequences in the sample. This chain connects TRBV7-9 to TRBJ2-1; D is uncertain. CDR1 SEHNR and CDR2 FQNEAQ come from the germline V gene (reference sequence). The length of the CDR3 is 11 residues. Between the trimmed V and J ends, which lost 4 bases and 6 bases, there was a span of 4 bases. The CDR3 protein is CASSSFNEQFF. The DNA for the CDR3 is TGTGCCAGCAGCTCTTTCAATGAGCAGTTCTTC.

The chain joins TRBV5-1 to TRBJ2-2, with a weak D call TRBD1 (6 bases). CDR1 SGHRS and CDR2 YFSETQ come from the germline V gene. Trimming removed 3 bases from V and 1 base from J, with 10 bases in between. This CDR3 spans 15 amino acids. CDR3 protein: CASSSTRGNTGELFF. The CDR3 DNA sequence: TGCGCCAGCAGCTCAACCAGGGGGAACACCGGGGAGCTGTTTTTT.

The rearrangement uses TRBV10-2 and TRBJ2-7; TRBD2 matches 10 bases. J was trimmed by 3 bases and V by 4 bases; bases with no gene match: 0. This CDR3 is 13 amino acids long. Germline V gene data show CDR1 as WSHSY and CDR2 as SAAADI. Written as DNA, the CDR3 is TGCGCCAGCAGTGCTAGCGGGGGCTACGAGCAGTACTTC. Translating gives CASSASGGYEQYF.

The chain is built from TRBV6-5 and TRBJ2-4, with D unresolved. Trimming removed 5 bases at V and 5 bases at J, with 10 bases between. This CDR3 has 13 amino acids. CDR1 and CDR2 (germline): MNHEY, SVGAGI. CDR3 nucleotides: TGTGCCAGCAGTCTAGGTTACGAAAACATTCAGTACTTC. This sequence encodes CASSLGYENIQYF.

There are a few counts of this clone. The chain joins TRBV7-9 to TRBJ1-1; tentative D call: TRBD1 (5 bases). The germline gives CDR1 SEHNR, CDR2 FQNEAQ (reference sequence). V was clipped by 3 bases and J by 4 bases, with 12 bases between them. CDR3 length: 14 residues. The CDR3 sequence: CASSFFFQGTEAFF. CDR3 DNA: TGTGCCAGCAGCTTTTTCTTTCAGGGCACTGAAGCTTTCTTT.

V and J are TRBV18 and TRBJ1-6; a possible D gene is TRBD1 (5 bases). Germline V CDR1 and CDR2: KGHSH, LQKENI. Trimming removed 0 bases from V and 10 bases from J, with 10 bases in between. This CDR3 is built from 14 residues. The CDR3 sequence is CASSPPTESSPLHF. CDR3 nucleotide sequence: TGTGCCAGCTCACCACCGACAGAAAGCTCACCCCTCCACTTT.

This chain connects TRBV19 to TRBJ1-1, with no clear D. CDR1 is LNHDA, CDR2 SQIVND, per germline (reference sequence). The CDR3 totals 13 residues. V dropped 8 bases and J dropped 4 bases, with 14 bases sitting between them. As DNA, the CDR3 is TGTGCCAGTGAACAAGGAACGGGCACTGAAGCTTTCTTT. It translates to CASEQGTGTEAFF.

The V and J genes are TRBV5-4 and TRBJ2-7; 8 bases align to TRBD2. This CDR3 is built from 16 residues. Germline-derived CDR1 and CDR2 are SGHNT and YYREEE (reference sequence). V was pared by 4 bases and J by 4 bases, with 13 bases of the junction left unmatched. This CDR3 reads CASSASGGGRRYEQYF. The CDR3 coding sequence is TGTGCCAGCAGCGCATCGGGCGGGGGGCGACGATACGAGCAGTACTTC.

Here the CDR3 reads CASSLSVTVNYGYTF. CDR3 bases: TGTGCCAGCAGCTTAAGTGTAACGGTGAACTATGGCTACACCTTC. This chain uses TRBV5-5 with TRBJ1-2; D ambiguous. The CDR3 is 15 amino acids. The V and J ends lost 2 bases and 2 bases respectively, with 13 bases between them. The germline gives CDR1 SGHKS, CDR2 YYEKEE (reference sequence). The full variable domain, with the rest looked up from reference TRBV5-5 and TRBJ1-2, is DAGVTQSPTHLIKTRGQQVTLRCSPISGHKSVSWYQQVLGQGPQFIFQYYEKEERGRGNFPDRFSARQFPNYSSELNVNALLLGDSALYLCASSLSVTVNYGYTFGSGTRLTVV.

The table lists this clone with a few counts. The rearrangement uses TRBV5-1 and TRBJ2-7; 7 bases agree with TRBD1. The length of the CDR3 is 16 residues. Germline assignment: CDR1 SGHRS and CDR2 YFSETQ. The V gene end was trimmed by 5 bases and the J gene end by 3 bases; junction bases not matched to a gene: 14. CDR3 sequence reads: CASRNEPGQNFYEQYF. For the CDR3, the DNA is TGCGCCAGCAGGAATGAACCGGGACAGAACTTCTACGAGCAGTACTTC.

The chain couples TRBV6-2 or TRBV6-3 to TRBJ2-1, with 13 bases identical to TRBD2. The V gene end was trimmed by 6 bases and the J gene end by 10 bases; junction bases not matched to a gene: 18. The CDR3 extends over 18 amino acids. The V gene's germline CDR1 is MNHEY and CDR2 SVGEGT. The CDR3 nucleotides are TGTGCCAGCAGCCGCCCGACAGGGAAGGGACTAGCGGGGAACGAGCAGTTCTTC. It yields the protein CASSRPTGKGLAGNEQFF.

The CDR3 loop reads CASSSTTGSQETQYF. The CDR3, as DNA: TGTGCCAGCAGCTCGACGACAGGGAGCCAAGAGACCCAGTACTTC. J is TRBJ2-5 and V is TRBV14, with TRBD1 matching 7 bases. The CDR3 totals 15 residues. V shed 5 bases, J shed 1 base, and the junction held 7 bases outside the gene matches. Per germline, CDR1 SGHDN and CDR2 FVKESK.

The chain couples TRBV19 to TRBJ1-2; D possibly corresponds to TRBD1 (6 bases). Per germline, CDR1 LNHDA and CDR2 SQIVND (reference sequence). Trimming cost V 6 bases and J 8 bases, with 19 bases left between them. This CDR3 comprises 14 residues. CDR3 protein: CASSKLGGREGYTF. The CDR3 nucleotides read TGTGCCAGTAGCAAATTGGGGGGGCGTGAGGGCTACACCTTC.

The chain combines TRBV19 with TRBJ1-5, with D possibly being TRBD1 (6 bases). V was shortened by 6 bases and J by 3 bases, with 15 bases between the two germline ends. The CDR3 runs to 15 residues. The germline gives CDR1 LNHDA, CDR2 SQIVND (reference sequence). CDR3 nucleotide sequence: TGTGCCAGTAGGAACAGGGAAGTTGACAATCAGCCCCAGCATTTT. This gives the protein CASRNREVDNQPQHF.

DNA for the CDR3: TGTGCCAGCAGCCACCCCGGACCGTATAGGGGCGACGGTTGGAATGAGCAGTTCTTC. Translated, it gives CASSHPGPYRGDGWNEQFF. V and J are TRBV3-1 (or the pseudogene TRBV3-2) and TRBJ2-1; perhaps TRBD1 as D (5 bases). Trimming cost V 3 bases and J 7 bases, with 28 bases left between them. The CDR3 loop spans 19 amino acids. Germline values: CDR1 LGHDT, CDR2 YNNKEL (reference sequence).

The V call is TRBV6-6, the J call TRBJ2-1, with TRBD2 matching 9 bases. The junction had 11 bases not matched to a gene; V was cut back by 5 bases and J by 0 bases. Germline lookup yields CDR1 MNHNY and CDR2 SVGAGI (reference sequence). The CDR3 covers 18 residues. CDR3 nucleotides: TGTGCCAGCAGTCCCCTAGCGGGGCGAACGAGCTCCTACAATGAGCAGTTCTTC. Protein sequence: CASSPLAGRTSSYNEQFF.

The chain couples TRBV27 to TRBJ2-1; TRBD2 might be the D (7 bases). CDR3 length equals 15 residues. V was shortened by 6 bases and J by 4 bases, with 16 bases between the two germline ends. Germline assignment: CDR1 MNHEY and CDR2 SMNVEV (reference sequence). CDR3 nucleotide sequence: TGTGCCAGCAGGGGGGCGGGGGAGAGATACAATGAGCAGTTCTTC. This gives the protein CASRGAGERYNEQFF.

This clone was seen once. This chain joins TRBV6-5 and TRBJ1-4; 7 nucleotides agree with TRBD1. V was clipped by 5 bases and J by 7 bases; unmatched bases: 1. Germline CDR1 is MNHEY and CDR2 is SVGAGI. The CDR3 contains 12 residues. The DNA for the CDR3 is TGTGCCAGCAGTCCAGGGGGTGAAAAACTGTTTTTT. Translating it yields CASSPGGEKLFF.

The chain combines TRBV6-6 with TRBJ1-3; D might be TRBD1 (6 bases). The germline V and J ends were trimmed by 7 bases and 2 bases, with 15 bases remaining between them. CDR3 size: 15 residues. CDR1 is MNHNY, CDR2 SVGAGI, per germline (reference sequence). The CDR3 loop reads CASKKDSATGNTIYF. The CDR3 bases are TGTGCCAGCAAAAAGGACAGCGCGACTGGAAACACCATATATTTT.

This clone has just one count. This chain joins TRBV7-3 and TRBJ1-2, with 7 positions matching TRBD1. The CDR3 covers 13 residues. J lost 4 bases, V lost 4 bases, and 3 bases had no gene match. The germline V gene has CDR1 SGHTA and CDR2 FQGTGA. The DNA for the CDR3 is TGTGCCAGCAGCTCACAGGGGACCTATGGCTACACCTTC. Its protein product is CASSSQGTYGYTF. Together with reference TRBV7-3 and TRBJ1-2, the CDR3 gives the full variable domain: GAGVSQTPSNKVTEKGKYVELRCDPISGHTALYWYRQSLGQGPEFLIYFQGTGAADDSGLPNDRFFAVRPEGSVSTLKIQRTERGDSAVYLCASSSQGTYGYTFGSGTRLTVV.